This T cell receptor beta chain was sequenced in a study of T cell repertoires in cytomegalovirus infection. Whole-study context: Public TCR beta signatures provided an indication of both CMV infection and a matching HLA type. Notes on the study in general: The ex vivo response was dominated by HLA-C-restricted CMV-specific TCR beta clonotypes. Of the TCR beta families, the public ones yielded a cumulative frequency that identified carriers of CMV plus the relevant HLA.

To note about this clonotype: Its antigen is still unknown.

The length of the CDR3 is 16 residues. The germline V gene has CDR1 SGDLS and CDR2 YYNGEE. V was trimmed by 4 bases and J by 0 bases, leaving 13 bases between them. A single record per CDR3 protein comes from TCRdb applying MiXCR to the reads. The table shows fewer than 400,000 distinct CDR3 sequences, with around 18% occurring only once. Sample: PBMCs. The sequence derives from a human donor in good health (CMV status not recorded). Some clones in this sample may be carry-over from other donors' samples. V and J are TRBV9 and TRBJ2-2; D unclear. CDR3 in amino acids: CASSPVGRSNTGELFF. CDR3 in DNA: TGTGCCAGCAGCCCCGTGGGCAGGTCGAACACCGGGGAGCTGTTTTTT. The full variable domain, completed using reference TRBV9 and TRBJ2-2, is DSGVTQTPKHLITATGQRVTLRCSPRSGDLSVYWYQQSLDQGLQFLIQYYNGEERAKGNILERFSAQQFPDLHSELNLSSLELGDSALYFCASSPVGRSNTGELFFGEGSRLTVL.